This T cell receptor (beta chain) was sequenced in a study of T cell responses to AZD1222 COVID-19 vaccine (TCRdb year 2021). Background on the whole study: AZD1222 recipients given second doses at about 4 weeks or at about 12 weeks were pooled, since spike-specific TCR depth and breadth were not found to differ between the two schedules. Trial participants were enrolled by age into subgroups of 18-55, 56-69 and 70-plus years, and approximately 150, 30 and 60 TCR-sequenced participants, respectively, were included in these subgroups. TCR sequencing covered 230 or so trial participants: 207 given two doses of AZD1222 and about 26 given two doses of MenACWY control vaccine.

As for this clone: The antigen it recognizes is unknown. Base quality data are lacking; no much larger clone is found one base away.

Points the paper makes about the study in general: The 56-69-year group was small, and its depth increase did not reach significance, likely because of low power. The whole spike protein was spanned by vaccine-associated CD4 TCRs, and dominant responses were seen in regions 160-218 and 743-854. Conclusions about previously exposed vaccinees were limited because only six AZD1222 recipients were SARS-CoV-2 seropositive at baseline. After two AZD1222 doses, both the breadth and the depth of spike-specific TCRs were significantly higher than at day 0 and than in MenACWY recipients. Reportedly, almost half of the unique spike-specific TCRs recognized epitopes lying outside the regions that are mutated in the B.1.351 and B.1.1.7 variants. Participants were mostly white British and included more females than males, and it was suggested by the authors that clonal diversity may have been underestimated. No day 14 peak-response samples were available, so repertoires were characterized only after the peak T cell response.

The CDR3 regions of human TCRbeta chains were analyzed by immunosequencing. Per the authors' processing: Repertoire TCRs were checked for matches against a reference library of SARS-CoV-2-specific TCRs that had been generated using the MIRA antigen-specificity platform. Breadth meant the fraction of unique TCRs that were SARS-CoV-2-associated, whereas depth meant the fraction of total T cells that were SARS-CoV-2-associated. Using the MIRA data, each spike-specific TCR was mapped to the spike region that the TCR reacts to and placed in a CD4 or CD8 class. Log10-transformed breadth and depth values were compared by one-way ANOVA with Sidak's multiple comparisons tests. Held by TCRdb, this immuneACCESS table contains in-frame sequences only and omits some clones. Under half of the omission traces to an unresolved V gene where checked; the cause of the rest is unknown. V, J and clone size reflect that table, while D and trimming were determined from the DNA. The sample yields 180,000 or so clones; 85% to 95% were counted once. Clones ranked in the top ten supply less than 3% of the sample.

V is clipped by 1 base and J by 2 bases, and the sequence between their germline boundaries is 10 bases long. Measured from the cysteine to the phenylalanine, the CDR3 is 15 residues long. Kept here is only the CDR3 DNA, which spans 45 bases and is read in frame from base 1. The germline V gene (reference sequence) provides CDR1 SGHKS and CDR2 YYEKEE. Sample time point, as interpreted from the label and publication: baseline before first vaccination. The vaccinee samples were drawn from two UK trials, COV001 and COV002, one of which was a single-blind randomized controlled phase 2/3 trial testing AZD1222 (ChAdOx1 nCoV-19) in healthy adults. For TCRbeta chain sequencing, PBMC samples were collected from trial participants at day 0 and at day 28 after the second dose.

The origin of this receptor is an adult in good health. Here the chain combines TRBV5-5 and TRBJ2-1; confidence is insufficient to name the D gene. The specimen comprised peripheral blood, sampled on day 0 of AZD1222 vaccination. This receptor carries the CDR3 CASSLLTNTYNEQFF. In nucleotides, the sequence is TGTGCCAGCAGCTTGTTAACAAACACCTACAATGAGCAGTTCTTC.